At least ten counts were recorded for the clone carrying this TCR beta chain. Antigen specificity is unknown. Regions amplified from RNA transcripts were the TCR beta CDR3 regions. HTBI primers were used for first-round RT-PCR of the TCR CDR3. MiXCR, applied by TCRdb to the multiplex PCR reads, yields one record per CDR3 protein. The sample contains 300,000 to 400,000 distinct CDR3 sequences, 21% of which appear only once. This entry is derived from a study of T cells in Graves' hyperthyroidism and ophthalmopathy. Study-level background: It was at initial diagnosis, before any treatment, that peripheral blood was collected.

Study-wide results and limits: Most thyroid clonotypes expanded above 0.001 appeared in blood too.

Diagnoses were established using clinical symptoms, serum thyroxine and TRAb, thyroid ultrasound and orbital computed tomography. Out of over 9 ml of fresh peripheral blood came the PBMCs. With 1 base removed from V and 1 base from J, the gap between germline ends came to 7 bases. The CDR3 contains 14 residues. Germline-derived CDR1 and CDR2 are MDHEN and SYDVKM. This chain joins TRBV28 and TRBJ1-1, with D unclear. The TCR was taken from a woman between 45 and 65 years old with Graves' hyperthyroidism. Sequences were obtained from blood. The CDR3 sequence: CASSLFRSNTEAFF. CDR3 DNA sequence: TGTGCCAGCAGTTTATTTAGGTCGAACACTGAAGCTTTCTTT.